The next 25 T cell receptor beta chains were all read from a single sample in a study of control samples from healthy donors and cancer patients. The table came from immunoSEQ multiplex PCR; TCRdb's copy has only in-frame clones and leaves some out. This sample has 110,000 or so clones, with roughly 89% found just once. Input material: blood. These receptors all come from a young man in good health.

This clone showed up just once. The CDR3 nucleotides are TGTGCCAGCGGCGGGCGGGGGGCCTACGAGCAGTACGTC. Translated, it gives CASGGRGAYEQYV. The chain is built from TRBV2 and TRBJ2-7; 8 bases fit TRBD2. Germline V gives CDR1 SNHLY, CDR2 FYNNEI. The J segment lost 2 bases and the V segment lost 8 bases, leaving 5 bases of the junction unmatched. CDR3 size: 13 residues.

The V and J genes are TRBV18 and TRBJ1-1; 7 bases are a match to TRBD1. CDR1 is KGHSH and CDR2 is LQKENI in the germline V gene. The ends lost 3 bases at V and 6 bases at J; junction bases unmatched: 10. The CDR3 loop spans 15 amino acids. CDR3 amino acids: CASSPLTGISAEAFF. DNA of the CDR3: TGTGCCAGCTCACCTTTGACAGGGATTAGCGCTGAAGCTTTCTTT.

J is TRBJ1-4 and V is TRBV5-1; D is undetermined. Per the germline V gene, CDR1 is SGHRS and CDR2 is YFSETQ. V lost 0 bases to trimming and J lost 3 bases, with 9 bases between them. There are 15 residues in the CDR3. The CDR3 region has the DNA TGCGCCAGCAGCTTGGTTGGCAGTCCTAATGAAAAACTGTTTTTT. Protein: CASSLVGSPNEKLFF.

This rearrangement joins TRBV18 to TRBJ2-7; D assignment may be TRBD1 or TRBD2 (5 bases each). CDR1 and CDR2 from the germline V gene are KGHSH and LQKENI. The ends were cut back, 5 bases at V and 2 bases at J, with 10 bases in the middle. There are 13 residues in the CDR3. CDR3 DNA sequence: TGTGCCAGCTCAACCGGGACGGCCTACGAGCAGTACTTC. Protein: CASSTGTAYEQYF. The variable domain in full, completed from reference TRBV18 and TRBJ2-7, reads NAGVMQNPRHLVRRRGQEARLRCSPMKGHSHVYWYRQLPEEGLKFMVYLQKENIIDESGMPKERFSAEFPKEGPSILRIQQVVRGDSAAYFCASSTGTAYEQYFGPGTRLTVT.

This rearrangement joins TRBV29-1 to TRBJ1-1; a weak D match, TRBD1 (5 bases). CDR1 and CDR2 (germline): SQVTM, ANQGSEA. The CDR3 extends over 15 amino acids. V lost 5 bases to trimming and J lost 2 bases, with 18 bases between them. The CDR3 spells CSVRSLQDGNTEAFF. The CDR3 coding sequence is TGCAGCGTTCGTTCCCTACAGGACGGTAACACTGAAGCTTTCTTT.

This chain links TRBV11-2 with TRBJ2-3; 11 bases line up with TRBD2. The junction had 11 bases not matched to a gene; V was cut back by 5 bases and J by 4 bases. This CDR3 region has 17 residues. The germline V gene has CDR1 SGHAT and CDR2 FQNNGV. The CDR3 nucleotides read TGTGCCAGCAGCCTCGGGGTAGCGGGGGGGCTAGCAGATACGCAGTATTTT. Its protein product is CASSLGVAGGLADTQYF.

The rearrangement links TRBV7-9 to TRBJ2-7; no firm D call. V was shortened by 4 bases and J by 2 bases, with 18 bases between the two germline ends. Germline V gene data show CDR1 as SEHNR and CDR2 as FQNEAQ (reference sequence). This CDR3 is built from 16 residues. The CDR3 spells CASSWVVGANAYEQYF. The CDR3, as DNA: TGTGCCAGCAGCTGGGTTGTAGGAGCGAACGCCTACGAGCAGTACTTC.

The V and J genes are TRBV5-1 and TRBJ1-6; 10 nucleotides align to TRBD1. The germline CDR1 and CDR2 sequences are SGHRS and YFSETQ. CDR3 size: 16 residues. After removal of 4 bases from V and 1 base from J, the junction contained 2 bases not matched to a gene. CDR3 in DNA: TGCGCCAGCAGCCCGGGACAGGGGTCCTATAATTCACCCCTCCACTTT. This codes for CASSPGQGSYNSPLHF.

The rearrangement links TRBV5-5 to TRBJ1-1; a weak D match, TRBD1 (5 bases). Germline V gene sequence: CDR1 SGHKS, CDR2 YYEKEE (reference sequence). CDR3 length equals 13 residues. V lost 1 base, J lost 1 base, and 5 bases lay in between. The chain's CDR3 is CASSLQGNTEAFF. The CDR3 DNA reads TGTGCCAGCAGCTTGCAGGGGAACACTGAAGCTTTCTTT.

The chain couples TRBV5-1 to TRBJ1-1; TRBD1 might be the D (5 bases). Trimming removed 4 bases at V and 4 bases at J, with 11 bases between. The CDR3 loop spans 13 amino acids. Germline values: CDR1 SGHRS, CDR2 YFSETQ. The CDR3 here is CASSPDGGTEAFF. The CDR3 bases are TGCGCCAGCAGCCCGGACGGGGGCACTGAAGCTTTCTTT.

CDR3: CASSERRRQGSNQPQHF. The CDR3 DNA follows: TGTGCCAGCAGTGAAAGGAGGAGACAGGGTAGCAATCAGCCCCAGCATTTT. The gene calls are TRBV2 and TRBJ1-5; 7 bases map to TRBD1. The junction had 7 bases not matched to a gene; V was cut back by 2 bases and J by 0 bases. CDR1 SNHLY and CDR2 FYNNEI come from the germline V gene. The CDR3 extends over 17 amino acids.

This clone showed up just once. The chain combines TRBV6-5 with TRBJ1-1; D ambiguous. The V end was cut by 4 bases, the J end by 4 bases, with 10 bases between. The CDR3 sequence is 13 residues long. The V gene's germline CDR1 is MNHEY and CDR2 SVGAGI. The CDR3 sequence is CASSFRSSTEAFF. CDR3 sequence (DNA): TGTGCCAGCAGTTTCAGATCATCCACTGAAGCTTTCTTT.

CDR3 coding DNA: TGTGCCAGCAGCCAAGCGCAGGCTGGAAACACCATATATTTT. It yields the protein CASSQAQAGNTIYF. The J gene is TRBJ1-3, the V gene TRBV3-1 (or the pseudogene TRBV3-2); no clear D. In germline, CDR1 is LGHDT, CDR2 YNNKEL (reference sequence). The V end was cut by 1 base, the J end by 2 bases, with 6 bases between. The CDR3 is made up of 14 amino acids.

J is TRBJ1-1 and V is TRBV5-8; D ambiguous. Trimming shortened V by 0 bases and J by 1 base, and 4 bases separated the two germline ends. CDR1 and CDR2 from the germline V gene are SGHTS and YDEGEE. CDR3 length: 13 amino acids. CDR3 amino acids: CASSLERNTEAFF. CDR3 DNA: TGTGCCAGCAGCTTGGAAAGGAACACTGAAGCTTTCTTT.

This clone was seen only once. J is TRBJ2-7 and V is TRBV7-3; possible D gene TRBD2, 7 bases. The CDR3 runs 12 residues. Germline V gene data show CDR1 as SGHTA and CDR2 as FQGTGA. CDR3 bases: TGTGCCGAGGGGGGGCTCGCCCACGAGCAGTGCGTC. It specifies CAEGGLAHEQCV.

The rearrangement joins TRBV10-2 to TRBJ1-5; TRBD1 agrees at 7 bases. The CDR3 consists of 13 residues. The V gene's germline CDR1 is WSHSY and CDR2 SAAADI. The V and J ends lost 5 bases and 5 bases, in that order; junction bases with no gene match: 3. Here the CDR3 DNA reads TGCGCCAGCAGTACGACAGGGCATCAGCCCCAGCATTTT. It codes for CASSTTGHQPQHF.

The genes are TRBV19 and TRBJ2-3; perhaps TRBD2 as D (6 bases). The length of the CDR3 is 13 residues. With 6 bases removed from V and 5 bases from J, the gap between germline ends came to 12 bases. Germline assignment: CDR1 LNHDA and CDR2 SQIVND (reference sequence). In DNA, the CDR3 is TGTGCCAGTAGGGGGACTGGCCGAGATACGCAGTATTTT. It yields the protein CASRGTGRDTQYF.

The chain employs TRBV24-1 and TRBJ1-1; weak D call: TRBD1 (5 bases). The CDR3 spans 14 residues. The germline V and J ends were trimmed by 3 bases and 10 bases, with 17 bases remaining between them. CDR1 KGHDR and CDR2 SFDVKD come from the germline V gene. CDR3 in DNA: TGTGCCACCAGTGATCTGGACACCCGGGCCGGAGCTTTCTTT. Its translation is CATSDLDTRAGAFF.

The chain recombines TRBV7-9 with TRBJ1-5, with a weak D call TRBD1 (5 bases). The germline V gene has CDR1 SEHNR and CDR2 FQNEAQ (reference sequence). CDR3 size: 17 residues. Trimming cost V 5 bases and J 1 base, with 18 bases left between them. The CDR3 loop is CASSPGLGRDSNQPQHF. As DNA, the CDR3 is TGTGCCAGCAGCCCCGGGTTAGGTCGGGACAGCAATCAGCCCCAGCATTTT.

CDR3 amino acids: CASSWDKFTDTQYF. CDR3 nucleotides: TGTGCCAGCAGCTGGGACAAATTCACAGATACGCAGTATTTT. The rearrangement joins TRBV7-3 to TRBJ2-3; a possible D gene is TRBD1 (6 bases). Germline V gives CDR1 SGHTA, CDR2 FQGTGA. The germline V and J ends were trimmed by 4 bases and 2 bases, with 10 bases remaining between them. The CDR3 contains 14 residues. The full variable domain, in which reference TRBV7-3 and TRBJ2-3 provide the parts outside the CDR3, is GAGVSQTPSNKVTEKGKYVELRCDPISGHTALYWYRQSLGQGPEFLIYFQGTGAADDSGLPNDRFFAVRPEGSVSTLKIQRTERGDSAVYLCASSWDKFTDTQYFGPGTRLTVL.

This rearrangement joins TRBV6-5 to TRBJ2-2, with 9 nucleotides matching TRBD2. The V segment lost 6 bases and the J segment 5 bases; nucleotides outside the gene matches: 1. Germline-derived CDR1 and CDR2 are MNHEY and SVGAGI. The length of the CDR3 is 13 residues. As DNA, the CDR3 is TGTGCCAGCAGCAGCGGGGGGACCGGGGAGCTGTTTTTT. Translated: CASSSGGTGELFF.

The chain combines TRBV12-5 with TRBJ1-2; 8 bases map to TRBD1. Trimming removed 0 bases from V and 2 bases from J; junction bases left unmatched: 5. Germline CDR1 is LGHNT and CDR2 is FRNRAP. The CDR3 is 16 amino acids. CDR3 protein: CASGLVLGTGNYGYTF. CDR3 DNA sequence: TGTGCTAGTGGTTTGGTCCTAGGGACAGGCAACTATGGCTACACCTTC.

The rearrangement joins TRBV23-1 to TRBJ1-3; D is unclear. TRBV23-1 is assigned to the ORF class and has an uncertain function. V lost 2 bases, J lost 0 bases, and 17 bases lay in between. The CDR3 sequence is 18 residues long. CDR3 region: CASSQRIRAPVSGNTIYF. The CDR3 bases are TGCGCCAGCAGTCAACGAATAAGGGCTCCTGTCTCTGGAAACACCATATATTTT.

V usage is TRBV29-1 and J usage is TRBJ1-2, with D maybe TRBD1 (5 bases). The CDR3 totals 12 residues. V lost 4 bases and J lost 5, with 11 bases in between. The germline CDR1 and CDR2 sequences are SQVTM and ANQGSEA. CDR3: CSVGGADYGYTF. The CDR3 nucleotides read TGCAGCGTTGGGGGCGCGGATTATGGCTACACCTTC.

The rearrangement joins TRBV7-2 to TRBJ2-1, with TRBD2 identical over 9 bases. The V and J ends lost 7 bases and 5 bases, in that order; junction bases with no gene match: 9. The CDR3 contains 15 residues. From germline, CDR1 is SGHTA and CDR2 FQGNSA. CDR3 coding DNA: TGTGCCAGCAAAACAGCGGGGGGTACAGACAATGAGCAGTTCTTC. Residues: CASKTAGGTDNEQFF.